This entry describes one T cell receptor (beta chain). This clone was seen a handful of times. Its antigen specificity is not known. No clone much larger than this one lies a single base away; base qualities are absent. From a lookup of the germline V gene, CDR1 and CDR2 are LGHNA and YSLEER. The CDR3 contains 16 residues, cysteine and phenylalanine counted. Only the CDR3 portion is preserved as DNA: 48 bases, with reading frame beginning at the first base. The V and J ends are trimmed by 1 base and 6 bases, leaving 16 bases between them. This entry belongs to a study of cytomegalovirus exposure and HLA in healthy donors (TCRdb year 2017). Regarding the complete study: According to an earlier analysis of several hundred of the donors, about 180 million T cells yielded over 90 million unique TCR beta sequences and 276 Gb of sequence data. Approximately 300 gigabases of sequencing data and around 90 million unique TCR sequences made up an early release that covered some 640 HLA-typed donors. The genetic ancestry cluster associated with self-reported Caucasian donors included about 81% of the 300 to 450 genotyped donors. The aim of the study was to test whether cataloging public T cell receptors could identify signatures of past pathogen exposure. Using immunosequencing, the study profiled T cell repertoires from 666 subjects and related those repertoires to cytomegalovirus serostatus. A separate validation cohort of 100 to 150 different subjects was used in addition to the approximately 700-subject first cohort. The study combined high-throughput TCR immunosequencing, statistical association of individual TCRs with disease status, and machine learning to predict cytomegalovirus infection status. A later analysis re-examined previously published TCR beta repertoires from just over 650 donors and added high-resolution HLA genotyping to investigate patterns of TCR occurrence. Rather than using new phenotypic data, the later analysis identified candidate immune exposures from TCR beta sequences and from how often those sequences occurred across donors. To decide whether each TCR beta V gene segment behaved as functional or pseudogenic, an earlier analysis of approximately 620 of the donors relied on high-throughput TCR beta sequencing. Donor age, sex, ethnicity and CMV serostatus were compiled alongside the repertoire data. In a later genetic analysis, genome-wide SNP genotypes for 398 of the 666 donors were used, and that subset was treated as a discovery cohort. Every discovery cohort repertoire had been produced on one sequencing platform. HLA typing covered class I and class II loci at four-digit resolution. The number of donors typed differed by locus, with 629-630 for A, B, C, DRB1 and DQB1, roughly 520 for DQA1, 600 to 610 for DPA1, and some 470 for DPB1. Because of strong linkage in the cohort, five DR-DQ haplotypes were treated as single units for association and clustering. Across approximately 400 genotyped donors of the cohort, an average of about 240,000 unique TCR beta nucleotide sequences per donor were sequenced, and approximately 17% of those sequences were non-productive.

The cohort consisted of 600 or so healthy bone marrow donors. Cohort members were all nominally healthy when sampled, although unrecorded immune exposures were likely present. The donor was CMV seropositive and was included in the group of 300 or so seropositive cohort members. Every donor gave a peripheral blood sample, and the peripheral blood mononuclear cells from that sample were used for TCR beta sequencing. Genomic DNA was extracted from the blood cell samples with the Qiagen DNeasy Blood Extraction Kit. Overall study outcomes, separate from this receptor: A cluster of highly shared sequence variants was judged likely to be a technical artifact of the sequencing pipeline. Cytomegalovirus status was reported to be diagnosed by the classifier with high specificity and sensitivity in both the original and validation cohorts. In a later analysis, HLA-associated TCR beta chains were found to be more clonally expanded and to have lower generation probabilities than equally common non-associated chains. Only TCR beta chains were sequenced in this cohort, and the absence of alpha or paired-chain data limited detectable features. The presence/absence analyses assumed that sequencing depth was roughly uniform across donors, and that assumption may not be true. Correlated functional status among segregating V segments might be attributable to linkage disequilibrium, but an unknown experimental factor could not be ruled out. Compared with the 666-donor mean, donors in an Asian-associated ancestry cluster had fewer N-insertions in productive TCRs, according to a later genetic analysis. While some public TCRs were present in many individuals, most TCR sequences turned up only very rarely across donors. It was suggested by the authors that the approach could potentially be generalized to other disease states and immunological phenotypes. Most CMV-associated TCR beta chains appeared to be HLA-restricted in a later analysis, and the HLA associations seemed to be driven largely by CMV exposure. The 87-base-pair reads could not distinguish some IMGT-functional V segments, including TRBV6-2 and TRBV6-3, so those segments were excluded. The only immune exposure information available for the cohort was CMV serostatus. Assigning TCR associations to individual alleles was difficult when HLA alleles, especially DR and DQ, strongly co-occurred. Because some donors lacked HLA typing at each locus, the association tests relied only on the typed subset. Broadly in line with IMGT annotations, most TCR beta V segments showed up in productive rearrangements about 87% or about 30% of the time in an earlier analysis of about 500 of the donors. In the study, around 160 TCR beta chains were listed as associated with cytomegalovirus. A later analysis associated 17,000 or so TCR beta sequences with specific HLA alleles at a false discovery rate of 0.05. Approximately 16 rarely observed V segments, including chromosome 9 orphons, were excluded from the earlier analysis of about 500 of the donors because counts were too low. A later genetic analysis associated a missense DCLRE1C variant with V-gene and J-gene trimming of TCR beta chains, and an independent cohort replicated the association. In a later analysis, the rate of TCR association differed among HLA loci, with DRB1 alleles having the most associated TCRs and HLA-C alleles having the fewest. A further reported finding was that TCR beta sequences accurately predicted the HLA-A and HLA-B alleles for most subjects in the first cohort. A few of the identified cytomegalovirus-associated TCR beta chains were confirmed in vitro to be specific for cytomegalovirus antigens. In a later analysis, several top co-occurrence clusters were reported to appear linked to parvovirus B19, influenza, CMV and Epstein-Barr virus.

The library was prepared using the immunoSEQ multiplex PCR assay. The multiplex PCR relied on a mix of 60 forward primers for TCR Vbeta segments and 13 reverse primers for TCR Jbeta segments. Amplification of the CDR3 region of rearranged TCR beta genes was performed with a multiplex PCR assay on genomic DNA. On the Illumina HiSeq System, the amplified TCR beta libraries were sequenced as 87-base-pair reads. The study's processing was this. A later analysis counted 75 million to 100 million unique TCR beta chains across the 666 repertoires, and 10 million to 12 million of these chains were shared by at least two donors. Raw reads were error-corrected and collapsed into unique sequences by a nearest-neighbor algorithm in which closely related sequences were merged to remove PCR and sequencing errors. V, D and J gene segments were assigned by aligning CDR3 sequences to IMGT reference sequences. For a sequence to be retained, a match of at least six nucleotides to both a V gene segment and a J gene segment was required. A rearrangement counted as productive if the CDR3 had no stop codons and remained in frame with V and J, and every other rearrangement counted as non-productive. CDR3 was defined according to IMGT convention as the region running from the second conserved V-encoded cysteine to the conserved J-encoded phenylalanine. Sequences without an unambiguous match to a single V gene segment were excluded from the earlier analysis of about 640 of the donors. In an earlier analysis of approximately 590 of the donors, V segments were called functional above 56.7% productive rearrangements and were called segregating when the between-donor standard deviation exceeded 5%. A statistical classification framework was built to diagnose cytomegalovirus status from the catalog of TCR beta chain sequences. In a later analysis, TCR nucleotide sequences were compared against IMGT/GENE-DB human TR gene sequences so that V and J genes could be assigned. In a later analysis, CDR3 sequences and most-parsimonious VDJ recombination scenarios were assigned using the TCRdist pipeline. In a later analysis, each TCR beta chain was defined by its CDR3 amino acid sequence together with its V-gene family, and reads without a unique V-gene family were excluded. As a way to deal with suspected cross-contamination and a sequencing artifact, a later analysis dropped 500 to 700 nucleotide sequences that were highly shared and had low generation probability. For each public chain, a later analysis derived a clonal expansion index from normalized ranks of inferred template counts within each repertoire. In a later analysis, generation probabilities were computed with a VDJ recombination model fitted to out-of-frame rearrangements, and the resulting probabilities were checked against IGoR. In a later analysis, TCR-TCR, TCR-HLA and TCR-CMV co-occurrence was scored with hypergeometric tests, and a repertoire-size bias correction was applied to TCR pairs. In a later analysis, false discovery rates were estimated by permuting HLA or CMV assignments 20 times. In a later analysis, co-occurring TCRs were grouped using DBSCAN, with TCRdist sequence similarity added in when clustering inside HLA-allele-positive subsets. Co-occurrence clustering excluded repertoires with fewer than 30,000 or more than 120,000 public chains, plus five with anomalous nucleotide sharing. TCRdb limited this immuneACCESS table to in-frame rearrangements with V and J called. A share of clones is missing; checked studies link under half to unresolved V genes, and the rest is unexplained. V, J and clone size derive from that table, while D and trimming were established from the DNA sequence. Across this sample there are more than 95,000 clones, with around 80% seen only once. The ten largest clones take up roughly 11% of the sample.

Recombination joined TRBV4-3 with TRBJ2-1, with TRBD2 perhaps the D gene, on 5 matching bases. This clonotype was sampled from a man aged 25 to 40 in good health and CMV-seropositive. Sequenced material: PBMCs. The CDR3 protein is CASSQVGGRRSNEQFF. The nucleotide sequence is TGCGCCAGCAGCCAAGTAGGTGGGAGACGTAGCAATGAGCAGTTCTTC.